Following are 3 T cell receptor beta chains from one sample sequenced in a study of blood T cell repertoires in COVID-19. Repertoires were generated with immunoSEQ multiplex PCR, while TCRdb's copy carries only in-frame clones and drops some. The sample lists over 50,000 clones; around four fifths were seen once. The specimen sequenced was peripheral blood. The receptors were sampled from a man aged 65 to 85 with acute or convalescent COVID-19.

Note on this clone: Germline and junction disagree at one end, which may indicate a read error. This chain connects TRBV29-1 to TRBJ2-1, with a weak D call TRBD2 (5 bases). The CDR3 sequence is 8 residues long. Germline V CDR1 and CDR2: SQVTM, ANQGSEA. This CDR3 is CSVPGYLF. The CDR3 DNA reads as TGCAGCGTCCCGGGGTATCTCTTC.

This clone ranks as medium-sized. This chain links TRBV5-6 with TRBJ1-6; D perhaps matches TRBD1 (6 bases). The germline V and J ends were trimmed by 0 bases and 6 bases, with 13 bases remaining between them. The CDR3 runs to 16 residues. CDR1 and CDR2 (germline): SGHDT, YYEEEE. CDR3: CASSLGAGVFNSPLHF. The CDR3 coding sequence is TGTGCCAGCAGCTTGGGGGCAGGGGTGTTTAATTCACCCCTCCACTTT.

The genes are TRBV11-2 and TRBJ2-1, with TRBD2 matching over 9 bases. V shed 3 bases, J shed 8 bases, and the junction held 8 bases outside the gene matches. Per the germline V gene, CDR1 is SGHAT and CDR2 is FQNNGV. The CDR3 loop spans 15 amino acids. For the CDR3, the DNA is TGTGCCAGCAGCTTTGCCGGGACTAGCATCGATGAGCAGTTCTTC. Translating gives CASSFAGTSIDEQFF.